The T cell receptor beta chain described here comes from a study of cytomegalovirus exposure and HLA in healthy donors. Study-level findings and limits: Among TCR beta chains of equal frequency, HLA-associated ones were more clonally expanded in a later analysis.

Details on this clone: Antigen unknown.

Germline CDR1 is SGHRS and CDR2 is YFSETQ. The ends were cut back, 4 bases at V and 8 bases at J, with 10 bases in the middle. There are 12 residues in the CDR3. Primers included in the PCR were 60 Vbeta and 13 Jbeta primers. Assay used: immunoSEQ multiplex PCR; TCRdb lists only in-frame clones, some missing. The sample holds under 200,000 clones; 70% to 80% are singletons and the top ten take around 4%. The chain is built from TRBV5-1 and TRBJ2-1, with D perhaps matching TRBD1 (6 bases). The source material was PBMCs. The TCR originated in a man aged 35 to 55 in good health and CMV-seronegative. The CDR3: CASSVQGDEQFF. CDR3 DNA: TGCGCCAGCAGCGTACAGGGCGATGAGCAGTTCTTC.